This TCR beta chain was found in a study of shared clonotypes between healthy human individuals. Looking at the study overall: The plates for each donor numbered three CD4 naive, three CD4 memory, two CD8 naive and one CD8 memory.

Study-wide findings and caveats: A limitation of the genetic and exposure-history diversity represented arose from few donors.

Trimming removed 2 bases from V and 6 bases from J, with 4 bases in between. The germline V gene encodes CDR1 MGHRA and CDR2 YSYEKL. This CDR3 has 12 residues. Investigators divided CD4+ cells into CD45RA+ naive and CD45RA-negative memory subsets. Concerning this clone: The antigen is not known.

Investigators spread the genomic DNA of each subset evenly over several immunoSEQ plates. Generated by immunoSEQ multiplex PCR, the TCRdb table keeps only in-frame clones and is missing some. The table lists over a million clones, around 97% of them singletons. The chain employs TRBV4-1 and TRBJ2-2; D not certain. The source is a man aged 25-40 years in good health. The sequenced material came from naive CD4+ T cells sorted from blood. Stated subset: CD45RA+ positively selected. The CDR3 sequence: CASSQPPGELFF. Here the CDR3 DNA reads TGCGCCAGCAGCCAACCACCCGGGGAGCTGTTTTTT.